The present TCR beta chain was sequenced within a study of blood T cells in healthy people across ages. Whole-study context: When template switching was applied, about one barcoded beta molecule was captured per two T cells. Findings and limits, study-wide: The unknown donor CMV status may have confounded expanded clonotype changes. As age increased, TCR beta diversity per million T cells fell in a roughly linear fashion.

A word on this clonotype: Its antigen remains unknown.

Trimming took 5 bases from V and 8 from J; bases not matched to a gene: 6. The CDR3 is 14 residues long. Germline values: CDR1 LGHNA, CDR2 YSLEER. A minimum of 6 million PBMCs was isolated per sample. Together with a sample-barcoded 5' primer, a J-beta primer mix was included in a second PCR lasting about 6 to 11 cycles. TCRdb reprocessed the 5' RACE reads with MiXCR, giving one entry per CDR3 protein. Seen here are about 1.4 million distinct CDR3 sequences, around 55% observed once, and the top ten hold over 5%. This clonotype originated in a man aged 18 to 35 in good health. This chain links TRBV4-3 with TRBJ1-6, with TRBD1 identical over 7 bases. The sample taken for sequencing was blood. CDR3 nucleotide sequence: TGCGCCAGCAGCGAGGGACAGCGGTATTCACCCCTCCACTTT. It codes for CASSEGQRYSPLHF.